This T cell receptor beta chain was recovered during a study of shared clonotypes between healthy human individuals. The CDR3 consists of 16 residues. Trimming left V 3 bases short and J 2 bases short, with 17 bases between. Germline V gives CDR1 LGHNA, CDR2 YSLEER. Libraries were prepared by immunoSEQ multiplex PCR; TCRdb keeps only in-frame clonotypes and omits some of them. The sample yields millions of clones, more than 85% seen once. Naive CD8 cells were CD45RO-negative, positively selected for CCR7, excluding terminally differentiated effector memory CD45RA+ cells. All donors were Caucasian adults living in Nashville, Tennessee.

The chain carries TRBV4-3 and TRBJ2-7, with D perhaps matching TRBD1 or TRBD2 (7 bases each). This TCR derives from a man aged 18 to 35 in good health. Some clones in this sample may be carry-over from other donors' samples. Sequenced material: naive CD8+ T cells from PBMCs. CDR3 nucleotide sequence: TGCGCCAGCAGCCAGGGGGAGGGACAGATAGCCTACGAGCAGTACTTC. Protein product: CASSQGEGQIAYEQYF.